Each of the 26 T cell receptor beta chains below was sequenced from the same sample in a study of regulatory T cells in long-lasting Graves disease. This sample's time point: persistent/refractory GD, antithyroid drugs over 5 years with positive TRAb. Following extraction of RNA from PBMCs, that RNA was used to make the TCR library. iRepertoire HTBI primers and Arm-PCR of CDR3 regions built TCR beta libraries. TCRdb analysed the multiplex PCR reads with MiXCR anew, one entry per CDR3 protein. This table holds 450,000 or so distinct CDR3 sequences, around 20% found once. The source was peripheral blood mononuclear cells (PBMCs), collected when the disease was refractory, from a patient treated with antithyroid drugs. These receptors came from a female donor with Graves disease.

This clonotype was recorded many times. The rearrangement uses TRBV12-3 or TRBV12-4 and TRBJ2-2, with TRBD2 as a possible D gene (6 bases). The CDR3 consists of 15 residues. V dropped 4 bases and J dropped 3 bases, with 12 bases sitting between them. CDR3 protein: CASSWGGSHTGELFF. In DNA form, the CDR3 reads TGTGCCAGCAGTTGGGGAGGCAGTCACACCGGGGAGCTGTTTTTT.

V is TRBV30 and J is TRBJ2-7; D uncertain. Trimming removed 2 bases at V and 4 bases at J, with 9 bases between. CDR3 length: 12 amino acids. Germline values: CDR1 GTSNPN, CDR2 SVGIG (reference sequence). The CDR3 DNA reads TGTGCCTGGAGTTTTCAGACATACGAGCAGTACTTC. Amino acids: CAWSFQTYEQYF. Complete variable domain (other parts from reference TRBV30 and TRBJ2-7): SQTIHQWPATLVQPVGSPLSLECTVEGTSNPNLYWYRQAAGRGLQLLFYSVGIGQISSEVPQNLSASRPQDRQFILSSKKLLLSDSGFYLCAWSFQTYEQYFGPGTRLTVT.

This clonotype showed up many times. The genes are TRBV2 and TRBJ2-7; no clear D. The CDR3 is 11 residues long. V was pared by 0 bases and J by 5 bases, with 2 bases between. The germline gives CDR1 SNHLY, CDR2 FYNNEI. CDR3 in amino acids: CASSEAHEQYF. For the CDR3, the DNA is TGTGCCAGCAGTGAAGCCCACGAGCAGTACTTC.

This clonotype was counted a few times. The gene calls are TRBV7-8 and TRBJ1-3; D not resolved. The germline CDR1 and CDR2 sequences are SGHVS and FQNEAQ. V gave up 5 bases and J gave up 4 bases, with 18 bases separating them. The length of the CDR3 is 16 residues. The CDR3 DNA follows: TGTGCCAGCAGCCCGCGCGGAAGGCTGAGCGGAAACACCATATATTTT. This encodes CASSPRGRLSGNTIYF.

V gene TRBV7-2 combines with J gene TRBJ2-5, with D perhaps TRBD2 (6 bases). From germline, CDR1 is SGHTA and CDR2 FQGNSA. V lost 4 bases and J 5 bases, leaving 17 bases between the germline ends. The length of the CDR3 is 15 residues. The CDR3 loop is CASSSGGVGDETQYF. In nucleotides, the CDR3 is TGTGCCAGCAGCTCAGGAGGGGTGGGTGATGAGACCCAGTACTTC.

This clonotype has at least ten counts. This chain links TRBV28 with TRBJ1-2; no firm D call. Deletions cut 6 bases from V and 3 bases from J, with 14 bases between. The CDR3 sequence is 14 residues long. Germline V lookup: CDR1 MDHEN, CDR2 SYDVKM. The CDR3 is CASRQTHRDYGYTF. The CDR3 coding sequence is TGTGCCAGCAGGCAGACCCACCGGGACTATGGCTACACCTTC.

This clonotype was picked up a small number of times. This may arise from a read error, as a much more abundant clone is one base away. J is TRBJ1-1 and V is TRBV30; unclear D gene. This CDR3 spans 13 amino acids. From germline, CDR1 is GTSNPN and CDR2 SVGIG (reference sequence). V dropped 2 bases and J dropped 8 bases, with 15 bases sitting between them. CDR3 in DNA: TGTGCCTGGAGTCCCCCACCGGGCAGCGAAGCTTTCTTT. Its translation is CAWSPPPGSEAFF.

The chain recombines TRBV7-8 with TRBJ2-1; TRBD2 matches 7 bases. The V segment lost 6 bases and the J segment 7 bases; nucleotides outside the gene matches: 18. The CDR3 extends over 17 amino acids. Germline CDR1 is SGHVS and CDR2 is FQNEAQ. The chain's CDR3 is CASRSSKRGGPVNEQFF. In DNA, the CDR3 is TGTGCCAGCAGGAGCAGTAAGAGGGGAGGGCCGGTAAATGAGCAGTTCTTC.

This clonotype has more than one count but fewer than ten. The chain carries TRBV6-1 and TRBJ1-2; 11 bases match TRBD1. Germline CDR1 MNHNS, CDR2 SASEGT. V lost 6 bases to trimming and J lost 0 bases; unmatched junction nucleotides: 3. The length of the CDR3 is 15 residues. CDR3 sequence (DNA): TGTGCCAGCAGGGGGACAGGGGGAACTAACTATGGCTACACCTTC. It codes for CASRGTGGTNYGYTF.

V usage is TRBV18 and J usage is TRBJ2-2; 9 nucleotides match TRBD2. The CDR3 totals 17 residues. Germline CDR1 reads KGHSH; CDR2 reads LQKENI. J lost 6 bases, V lost 1 base, and 9 bases had no gene match. The CDR3 sequence: CASSPLGASGIAGELFF. The CDR3, as DNA: TGTGCCAGCTCACCACTTGGAGCTAGCGGGATTGCCGGGGAGCTGTTTTTT.

The table lists this clonotype with a few counts. V is TRBV18 and J is TRBJ2-4, with a tentative D call TRBD2 (6 bases). Germline V gives CDR1 KGHSH, CDR2 LQKENI. V was pared by 6 bases and J by 7 bases, with 22 bases between. CDR3 length equals 16 residues. The CDR3 spells CASSLLDSGEGNIQYF. As DNA, the CDR3 is TGTGCCAGCTCCCTATTGGATAGCGGAGAGGGGAACATTCAGTACTTC.

The sample holds a few counts of this clonotype. The chain carries TRBV7-9 and TRBJ2-7; tentatively, D is TRBD1 (6 bases). The germline gives CDR1 SEHNR, CDR2 FQNEAQ (reference sequence). The CDR3 contains 15 residues. Between the trimmed V and J ends, which lost 5 bases and 3 bases, there was a span of 17 bases. The CDR3 DNA sequence: TGTGCCAGCAGCGATAGCGCAGGGGCAGTCTACGAGCAGTACTTC. Protein product: CASSDSAGAVYEQYF.

This clonotype appeared a few times. This chain links TRBV2 with TRBJ2-7; 7 bases fit TRBD1. Unmatched junction bases numbered 5, after V lost 3 bases and J lost 3 bases. This CDR3 is built from 14 residues. In germline, CDR1 is SNHLY, CDR2 FYNNEI. CDR3 in DNA: TGTGCCAGCAGTGACCGCGGACAGGACTACGAGCAGTACTTC. Protein sequence: CASSDRGQDYEQYF.

This clonotype was seen repeatedly, ten times or more. V and J are TRBV15 and TRBJ2-7; a weak D match, TRBD1 (6 bases). V gave up 4 bases and J gave up 3 bases, with 13 bases separating them. The CDR3 contains 14 residues. Germline loops: CDR1 LNHNV, CDR2 YYDKDF (reference sequence). The CDR3 spells CATSTRQAYYEQYF. The CDR3 nucleotides read TGTGCCACCAGCACCCGACAGGCGTACTACGAGCAGTACTTC.

This clonotype was counted only a few times. This rearrangement joins TRBV29-1 to TRBJ1-2; the match to TRBD1 covers 9 bases. Trimming at V came to 5 bases and at J to 9 bases, leaving 7 bases not matched to a gene. The germline V gene has CDR1 SQVTM and CDR2 ANQGSEA. The CDR3 loop spans 12 amino acids. CDR3 sequence reads: CSVPGQGVRYTF. DNA for the CDR3: TGCAGCGTTCCGGGACAGGGAGTTCGCTACACCTTC.

This clonotype turned up a few times. The chain employs TRBV7-9 and TRBJ2-7; 8 bases align to TRBD1. The CDR3 loop spans 16 amino acids. CDR1 and CDR2 from the germline V gene are SEHNR and FQNEAQ (reference sequence). Losses at the gene ends were 5 bases for V and 4 bases for J; bases not matched to a gene: 13. CDR3 residues: CASSHSLQGGGYEQYF. The CDR3 DNA sequence: TGTGCCAGCAGCCACAGTCTACAGGGGGGCGGGTACGAGCAGTACTTC.

The chain carries TRBV29-1 and TRBJ2-7; 10 nucleotides align to TRBD1. The V gene's germline CDR1 is SQVTM and CDR2 ANQGSEA. The CDR3 has 17 residues. Trimming removed 0 bases from V and 6 bases from J; junction bases left unmatched: 14. The CDR3 nucleotides read TGCAGCGTTGAAGATCAGAATACCGGGACAGGGGATCGCGAGCAGTACTTC. It specifies CSVEDQNTGTGDREQYF.

This clonotype was counted many times. V gene TRBV7-8 combines with J gene TRBJ2-7, with a tentative D call TRBD1 (6 bases). Between the trimmed V and J ends, which lost 5 bases and 0 bases, there was a span of 11 bases. The CDR3 runs to 14 residues. Germline V gene data show CDR1 as SGHVS and CDR2 as FQNEAQ. The CDR3 sequence: CASSPRGRSYEQYF. In DNA, the CDR3 is TGTGCCAGCAGCCCCAGGGGCCGCTCCTACGAGCAGTACTTC.

This clonotype was counted ten times or more. The junction shows a germline mismatch at one end, possibly a read error. The V and J genes are TRBV6-1 and TRBJ1-5; D gene ambiguous. Germline V gene sequence: CDR1 MNHNS, CDR2 SASEGT. The CDR3 length is 16 residues. The CDR3 nucleotides read TGTGCCAGCAGTGAAGCGCTGGAGTATAGCAATCAGCCCCAGCAATTT. Its protein is CASSEALEYSNQPQQF.

The chain is built from TRBV19 and TRBJ2-7; 8 bases map to TRBD1. CDR1 LNHDA and CDR2 SQIVND come from the germline V gene (reference sequence). The CDR3 totals 12 residues. V lost 3 bases and J lost 6; bases outside the gene matches: 1. The CDR3 DNA reads as TGTGCCAGTAGTATTACAGGGGGCGAGCAGTACTTC. Its protein product is CASSITGGEQYF. Variable domain in full (rest from reference TRBV19 and TRBJ2-7): DGGITQSPKYLFRKEGQNVTLSCEQNLNHDAMYWYRQDPGQGLRLIYYSQIVNDFQKGDIAEGYSVSREKKESFPLTVTSAQKNPTAFYLCASSITGGEQYFGPGTRLTVT.

Many counts were recorded for this clonotype. The rearrangement uses TRBV19 and TRBJ2-2; no clear D gene. Germline CDR1 LNHDA, CDR2 SQIVND (reference sequence). This CDR3 contains 13 residues. With 9 bases removed from V and 7 bases from J, the gap between germline ends came to 15 bases. The CDR3 DNA sequence: TGTGCCAGCTCAATTGACTCGTACGGGGAGCTGTTTTTT. Protein sequence: CASSIDSYGELFF.

This clonotype was picked up many times. The CDR3 loop reads CASSEVRYTF. In DNA, the CDR3 is TGTGCCAGCAGTGAGGTCCGATACACCTTC. This chain links TRBV2 with TRBJ1-2, with D uncertain. Germline-derived CDR1 and CDR2 are SNHLY and FYNNEI. Trimming took off 3 bases at V and 11 bases at J, with 7 bases between the two ends. There are 10 residues in the CDR3.

The chain couples TRBV13 to TRBJ2-3; 10 bases line up with TRBD2. Germline V gene lookup returns CDR1 PRHDT and CDR2 FYEKMQ (reference sequence). V lost 0 bases and J lost 4; bases outside the gene matches: 4. CDR3 size: 16 residues. The CDR3 nucleotides read TGTGCCAGCAGCTTAGGCGGGCTAGCGGGGGCAGATACGCAGTATTTT. It specifies CASSLGGLAGADTQYF.

This clonotype was counted at least ten times. The gene calls are TRBV12-5 and TRBJ1-2; a possible D gene is TRBD1 (5 bases). V lost 0 bases and J lost 5, with 19 bases in between. CDR1 and CDR2 (germline): LGHNT, FRNRAP. The CDR3 contains 17 residues. The CDR3 nucleotides read TGTGCTAGTGGTTTGGTAATCGGGACGGCACTCCTTTATGGCTACACCTTC. The encoded protein is CASGLVIGTALLYGYTF.

There are many counts of this clonotype. The chain carries TRBV27 and TRBJ1-1, with a tentative D call TRBD1 (5 bases). The ends were cut back, 2 bases at V and 3 bases at J, with 7 bases in the middle. This CDR3 is 13 amino acids long. The V gene's germline CDR1 is MNHEY and CDR2 SMNVEV (reference sequence). For the CDR3, the DNA is TGTGCCAGCAGTTTAACGGGACACACTGAAGCTTTCTTT. Protein: CASSLTGHTEAFF.

V usage is TRBV4-1 and J usage is TRBJ1-4, with D perhaps matching TRBD1 (5 bases). The CDR3 extends over 14 amino acids. Germline values: CDR1 MGHRA, CDR2 YSYEKL. V lost 4 bases and J lost 4, with 10 bases in between. Here the CDR3 DNA reads TGCGCCAGCAGCCGGGCAGGGATTAATGAAAAACTGTTTTTT. Its translation: CASSRAGINEKLFF.